This T cell receptor beta chain stems from a study of cytomegalovirus exposure and HLA in healthy donors. This clone was seen more than once but under ten times. The primer mix had 60 Vbeta and 13 Jbeta primers. Some clones are missing from TCRdb's copy, which holds only in-frame ones; the method was immunoSEQ multiplex PCR. The profile shows roughly 100,000 clones, over 55% of them singletons. CDR3 size: 12 residues. Unmatched junction bases numbered 2, after V lost 3 bases and J lost 8 bases. Looked up from germline, CDR1 is SGHDT and CDR2 is YYEEEE. Sequencing was performed on PBMCs. The TCR comes from a boy younger than 18 in good health and CMV-seropositive. The chain uses TRBV5-6 and TRBJ2-1; 7 bases fit TRBD1. In nucleotides, the CDR3 is TGTGCCAGCAGCTCAGGGGGAGATGAGCAGTTCTTC. Encoded protein: CASSSGGDEQFF.